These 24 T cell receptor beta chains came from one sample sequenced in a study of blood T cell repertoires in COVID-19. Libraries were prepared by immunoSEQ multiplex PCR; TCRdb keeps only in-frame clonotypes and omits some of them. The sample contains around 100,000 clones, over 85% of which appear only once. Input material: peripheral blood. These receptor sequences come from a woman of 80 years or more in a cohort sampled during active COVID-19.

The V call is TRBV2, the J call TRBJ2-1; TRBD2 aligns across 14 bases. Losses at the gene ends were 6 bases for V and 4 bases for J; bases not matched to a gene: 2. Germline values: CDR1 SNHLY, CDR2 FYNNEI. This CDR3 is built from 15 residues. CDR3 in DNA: TGTGCCAGCAGGGGACTAGCGGGGGAATACAATGAGCAGTTCTTC. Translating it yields CASRGLAGEYNEQFF.

The CDR3 spells CAWSHGGAGGEAFF. The DNA for the CDR3 is TGTGCCTGGAGTCACGGGGGCGCAGGGGGTGAAGCTTTCTTT. The chain links TRBV30 to TRBJ1-1; 7 bases align to TRBD1. Germline CDR1 GTSNPN, CDR2 SVGIG (reference sequence). The V gene end was trimmed by 2 bases and the J gene end by 7 bases; junction bases not matched to a gene: 10. The CDR3 has 14 residues.

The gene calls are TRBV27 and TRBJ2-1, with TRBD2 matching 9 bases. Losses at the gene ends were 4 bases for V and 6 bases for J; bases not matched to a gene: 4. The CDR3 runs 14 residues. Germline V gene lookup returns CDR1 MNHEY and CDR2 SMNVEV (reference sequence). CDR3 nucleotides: TGTGCCAGCAGTTCTAGCGGGGCCTTCAATGAGCAGTTCTTC. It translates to CASSSSGAFNEQFF.

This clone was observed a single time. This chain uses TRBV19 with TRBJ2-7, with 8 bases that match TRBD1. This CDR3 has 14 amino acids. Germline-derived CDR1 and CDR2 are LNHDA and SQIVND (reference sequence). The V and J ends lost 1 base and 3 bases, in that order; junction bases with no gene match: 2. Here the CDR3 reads CASSIGQGNYEQYF. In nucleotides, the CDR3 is TGTGCCAGTAGTATAGGACAGGGGAACTACGAGCAGTACTTC.

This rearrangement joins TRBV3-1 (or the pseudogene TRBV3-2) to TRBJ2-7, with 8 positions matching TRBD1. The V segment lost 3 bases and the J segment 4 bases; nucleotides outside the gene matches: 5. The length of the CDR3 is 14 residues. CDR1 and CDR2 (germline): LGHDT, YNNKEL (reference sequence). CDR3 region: CASSQRRQGYEQYF. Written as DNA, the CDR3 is TGTGCCAGCAGCCAGAGGAGACAGGGGTACGAGCAGTACTTC.

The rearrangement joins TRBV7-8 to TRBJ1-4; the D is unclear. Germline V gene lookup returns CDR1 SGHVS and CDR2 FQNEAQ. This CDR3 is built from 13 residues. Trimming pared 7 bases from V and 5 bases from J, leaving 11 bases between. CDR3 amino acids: CASTRGPNEKLFF. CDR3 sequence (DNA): TGTGCCAGCACAAGAGGGCCCAATGAAAAACTGTTTTTT.

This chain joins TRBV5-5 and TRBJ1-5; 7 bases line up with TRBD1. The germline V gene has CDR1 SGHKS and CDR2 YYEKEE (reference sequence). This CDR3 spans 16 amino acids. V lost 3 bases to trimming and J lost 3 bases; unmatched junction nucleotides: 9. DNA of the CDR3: TGTGCCAGCAGCTCGGAGACAGGGTTCCCCAATCAGCCCCAGCATTTT. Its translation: CASSSETGFPNQPQHF.

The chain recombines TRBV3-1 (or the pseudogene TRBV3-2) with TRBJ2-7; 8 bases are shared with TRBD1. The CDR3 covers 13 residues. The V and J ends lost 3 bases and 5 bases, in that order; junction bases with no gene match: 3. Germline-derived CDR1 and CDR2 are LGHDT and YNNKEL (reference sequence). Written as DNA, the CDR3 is TGTGCCAGCAGCCAGGGACAGGTTCACGAGCAGTACTTC. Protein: CASSQGQVHEQYF.

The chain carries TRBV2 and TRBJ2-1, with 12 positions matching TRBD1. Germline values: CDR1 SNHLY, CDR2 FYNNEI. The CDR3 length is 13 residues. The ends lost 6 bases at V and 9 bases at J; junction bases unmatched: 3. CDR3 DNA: TGTGCCAGCAGGGGACAGGGGGCCGGTGAGCAGTTCTTC. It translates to CASRGQGAGEQFF.

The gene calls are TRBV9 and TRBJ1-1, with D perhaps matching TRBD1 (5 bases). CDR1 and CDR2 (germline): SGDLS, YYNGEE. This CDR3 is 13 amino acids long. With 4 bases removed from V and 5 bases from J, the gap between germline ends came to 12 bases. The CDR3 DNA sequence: TGTGCCAGCAGCCTGCGGGACTCAACTGAAGCTTTCTTT. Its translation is CASSLRDSTEAFF.

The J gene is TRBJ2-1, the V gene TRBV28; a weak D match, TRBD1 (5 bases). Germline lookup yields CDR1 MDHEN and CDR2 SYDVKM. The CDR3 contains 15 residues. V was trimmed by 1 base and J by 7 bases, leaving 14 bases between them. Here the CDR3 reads CASSLSSGLGNEQFF. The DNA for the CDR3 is TGTGCCAGCAGTTTATCGTCAGGGTTGGGTAATGAGCAGTTCTTC.

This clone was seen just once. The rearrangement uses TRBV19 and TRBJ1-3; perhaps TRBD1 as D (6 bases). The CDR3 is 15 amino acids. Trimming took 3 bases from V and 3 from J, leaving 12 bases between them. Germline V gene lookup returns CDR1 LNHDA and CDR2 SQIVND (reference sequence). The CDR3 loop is CASSIGGGGGNTIYF. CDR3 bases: TGTGCCAGTAGTATTGGGGGGGGCGGTGGAAACACCATATATTTT.

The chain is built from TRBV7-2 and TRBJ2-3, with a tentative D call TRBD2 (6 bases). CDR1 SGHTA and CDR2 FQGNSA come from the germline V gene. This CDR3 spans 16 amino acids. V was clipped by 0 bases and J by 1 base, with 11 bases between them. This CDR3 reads CASSLAIGGGTDTQYF. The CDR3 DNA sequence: TGTGCCAGCAGCTTAGCGATAGGAGGGGGCACAGATACGCAGTATTTT.

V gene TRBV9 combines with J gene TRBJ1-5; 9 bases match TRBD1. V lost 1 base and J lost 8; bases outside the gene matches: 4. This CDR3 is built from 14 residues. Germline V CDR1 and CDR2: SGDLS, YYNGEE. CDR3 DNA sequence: TGTGCCAGCAGCGTACCGGGACAGGGTGAGCCCCAGCATTTT. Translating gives CASSVPGQGEPQHF.

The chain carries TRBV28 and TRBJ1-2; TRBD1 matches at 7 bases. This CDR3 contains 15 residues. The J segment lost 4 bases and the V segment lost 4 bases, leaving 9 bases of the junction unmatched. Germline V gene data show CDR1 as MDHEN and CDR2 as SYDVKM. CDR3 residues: CASSSRQGGGYGYTF. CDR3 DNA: TGTGCCAGCAGTTCCAGACAGGGTGGTGGCTATGGCTACACCTTC.

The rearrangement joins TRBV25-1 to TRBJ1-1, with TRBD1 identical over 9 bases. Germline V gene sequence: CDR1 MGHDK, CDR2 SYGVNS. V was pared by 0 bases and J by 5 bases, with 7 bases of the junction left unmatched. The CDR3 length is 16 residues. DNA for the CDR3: TGTGCCAGCAGTGAATATTGGACAGGGGTGGGAACTGAAGCTTTCTTT. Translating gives CASSEYWTGVGTEAFF. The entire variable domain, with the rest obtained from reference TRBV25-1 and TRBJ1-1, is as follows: EADIYQTPRYLVIGTGKKITLECSQTMGHDKMYWYQQDPGMELHLIHYSYGVNSTEKGDLSSESTVSRIRTEHFPLTLESARPSHTSQYLCASSEYWTGVGTEAFFGQGTRLTVV.

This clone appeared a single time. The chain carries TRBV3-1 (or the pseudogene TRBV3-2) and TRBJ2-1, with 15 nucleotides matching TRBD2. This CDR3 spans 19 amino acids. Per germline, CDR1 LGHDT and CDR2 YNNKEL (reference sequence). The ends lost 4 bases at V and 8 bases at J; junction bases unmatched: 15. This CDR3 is CASSLRTSGGASLTDEQFF. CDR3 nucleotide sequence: TGTGCCAGCAGCCTCCGGACTAGCGGGGGGGCATCCCTAACCGATGAGCAGTTCTTC.

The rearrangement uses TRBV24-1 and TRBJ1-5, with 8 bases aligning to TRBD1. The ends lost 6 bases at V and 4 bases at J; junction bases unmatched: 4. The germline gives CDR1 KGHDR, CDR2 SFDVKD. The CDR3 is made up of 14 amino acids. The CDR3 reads CATSKTGGNQPQHF. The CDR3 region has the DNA TGTGCCACCAGTAAAACAGGGGGTAATCAGCCCCAGCATTTT.

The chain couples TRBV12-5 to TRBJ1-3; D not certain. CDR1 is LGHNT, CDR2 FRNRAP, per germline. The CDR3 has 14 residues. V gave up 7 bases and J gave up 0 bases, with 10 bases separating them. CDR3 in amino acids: CASARGDSGNTIYF. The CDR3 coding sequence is TGTGCTAGTGCCAGAGGTGACTCTGGAAACACCATATATTTT.

Here the CDR3 DNA reads TGTGCCAGTAGTCTATCGGGTGCCCCATCCTACGAGCAGTACTTC. Amino acid sequence: CASSLSGAPSYEQYF. V and J are TRBV19 and TRBJ2-7; D gene unclear. Deletions cut 5 bases from V and 1 base from J, with 15 bases between. This CDR3 contains 15 residues. The germline CDR1 and CDR2 sequences are LNHDA and SQIVND (reference sequence). Combining the CDR3 with reference TRBV19 and TRBJ2-7 gives the whole variable domain DGGITQSPKYLFRKEGQNVTLSCEQNLNHDAMYWYRQDPGQGLRLIYYSQIVNDFQKGDIAEGYSVSREKKESFPLTVTSAQKNPTAFYLCASSLSGAPSYEQYFGPGTRLTVT.

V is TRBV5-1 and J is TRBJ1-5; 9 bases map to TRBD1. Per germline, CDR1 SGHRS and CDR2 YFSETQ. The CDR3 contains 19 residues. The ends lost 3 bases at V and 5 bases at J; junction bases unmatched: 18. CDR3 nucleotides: TGCGCCAGCAGCTGGTACAGGGGGCGCGCGGAGGAGAGGGATCAGCCCCAGCATTTT. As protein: CASSWYRGRAEERDQPQHF. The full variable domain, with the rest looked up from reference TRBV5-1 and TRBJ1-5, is KAGVTQTPRYLIKTRGQQVTLSCSPISGHRSVSWYQQTPGQGLQFLFEYFSETQRNKGNFPGRFSGRQFSNSRSEMNVSTLELGDSALYLCASSWYRGRAEERDQPQHFGDGTRLSIL.

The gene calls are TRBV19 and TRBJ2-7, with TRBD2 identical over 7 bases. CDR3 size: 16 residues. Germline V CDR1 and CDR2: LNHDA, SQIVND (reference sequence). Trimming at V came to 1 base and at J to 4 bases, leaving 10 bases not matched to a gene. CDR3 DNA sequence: TGTGCCAGTAGTATAGGCGGGGGTCCCGGCATGTACGAGCAGTACTTC. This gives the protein CASSIGGGPGMYEQYF.

In DNA form, the CDR3 reads TGTGCCATCAGTGGGGGACAGAACACTGAAGCTTTCTTT. Translated, it gives CAISGGQNTEAFF. V gene TRBV10-3 combines with J gene TRBJ1-1; a weak D match, TRBD1 (6 bases). The CDR3 is 13 residues long. V lost 4 bases, J lost 1 base, and 7 bases lay in between. The V gene's germline CDR1 is ENHRY and CDR2 SYGVKD.

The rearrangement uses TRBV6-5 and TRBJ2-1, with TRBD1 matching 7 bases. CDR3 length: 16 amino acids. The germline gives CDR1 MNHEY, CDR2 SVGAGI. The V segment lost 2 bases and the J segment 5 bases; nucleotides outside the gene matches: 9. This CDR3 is CASSYTPGQPNNEQFF. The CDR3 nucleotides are TGTGCCAGCAGTTACACTCCGGGACAGCCAAACAATGAGCAGTTCTTC.